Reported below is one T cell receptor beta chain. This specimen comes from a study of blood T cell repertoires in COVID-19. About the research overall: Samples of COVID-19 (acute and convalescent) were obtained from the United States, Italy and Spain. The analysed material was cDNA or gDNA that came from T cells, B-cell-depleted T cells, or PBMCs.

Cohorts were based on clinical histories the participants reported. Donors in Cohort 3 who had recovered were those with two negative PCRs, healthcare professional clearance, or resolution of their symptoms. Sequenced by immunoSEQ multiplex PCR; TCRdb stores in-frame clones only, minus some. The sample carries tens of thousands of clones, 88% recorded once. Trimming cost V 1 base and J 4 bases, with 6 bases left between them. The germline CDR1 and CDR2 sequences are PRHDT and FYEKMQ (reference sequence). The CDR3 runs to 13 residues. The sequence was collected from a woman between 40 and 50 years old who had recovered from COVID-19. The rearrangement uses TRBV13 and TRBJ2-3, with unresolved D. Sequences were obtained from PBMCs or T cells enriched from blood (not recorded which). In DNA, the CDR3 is TGTGCCAGCAGCTTAGATTCTGCAGATACGCAGTATTTT. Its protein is CASSLDSADTQYF.